This T cell receptor (beta chain) derives from a study of OX40 agonist ivuxolimab in advanced cancers. Only in-frame clones appear in the TCRdb table, and some are missing; sequencing was by immunoSEQ multiplex PCR. The repertoire holds 60,000 to 65,000 clones, with 70% to 90% as singletons. Germline V lookup: CDR1 MNHNS, CDR2 SASEGT. The V segment lost 5 bases and the J segment 3 bases; nucleotides outside the gene matches: 3. The CDR3 spans 15 residues. V and J are TRBV6-1 and TRBJ1-6; TRBD1 matches 8 bases. This sequence was found in an adult with an advanced solid tumor such as melanoma, head and neck, liver or kidney cancer. Sequences were derived from CD4+ or CD8+ T cells sorted from blood, sampled in a trial of the OX40 agonist ivuxolimab. In DNA form, the CDR3 reads TGTGCCAGCAGTATAACAGGGGGCTATAATTCACCCCTCCACTTT. It encodes CASSITGGYNSPLHF.